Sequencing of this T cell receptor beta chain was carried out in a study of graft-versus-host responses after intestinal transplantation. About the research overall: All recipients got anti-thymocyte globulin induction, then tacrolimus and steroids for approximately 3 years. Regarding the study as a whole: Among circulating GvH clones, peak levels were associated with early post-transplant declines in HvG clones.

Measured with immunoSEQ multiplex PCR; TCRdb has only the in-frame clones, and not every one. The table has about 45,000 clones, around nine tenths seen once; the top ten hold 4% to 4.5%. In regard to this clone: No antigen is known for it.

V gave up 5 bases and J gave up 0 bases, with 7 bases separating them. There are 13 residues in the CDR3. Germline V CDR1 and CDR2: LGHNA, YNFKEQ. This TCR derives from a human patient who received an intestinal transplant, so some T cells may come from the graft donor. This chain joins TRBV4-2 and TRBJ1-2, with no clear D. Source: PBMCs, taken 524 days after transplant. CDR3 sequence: CASSLETNYGYTF. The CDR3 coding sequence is TGTGCCAGCAGCTTGGAAACTAACTATGGCTACACCTTC.